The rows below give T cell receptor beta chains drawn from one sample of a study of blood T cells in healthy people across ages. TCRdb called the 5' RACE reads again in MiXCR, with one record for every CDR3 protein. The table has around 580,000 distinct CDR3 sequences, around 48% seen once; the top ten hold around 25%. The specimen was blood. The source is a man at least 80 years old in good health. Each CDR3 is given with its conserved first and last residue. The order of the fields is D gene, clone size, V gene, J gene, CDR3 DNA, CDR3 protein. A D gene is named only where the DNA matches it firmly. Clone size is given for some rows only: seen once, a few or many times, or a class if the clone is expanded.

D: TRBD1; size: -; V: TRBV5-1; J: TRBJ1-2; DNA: TGCGCCAGCAGCTTTTCACCAGACAGGGCCCTCTATGGCTACACCTTC; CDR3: CASSFSPDRALYGYTF
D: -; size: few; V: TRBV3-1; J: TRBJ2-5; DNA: TGTGCCAGCAGCCAACAGTTCCTGAGGTACGAGACCCAGTACTTC; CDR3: CASSQQFLRYETQYF
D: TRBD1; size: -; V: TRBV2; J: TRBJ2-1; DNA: TGTGCCAGCAGCCGACAGGGAATGGACTACAATGAGCAGTTCTTC; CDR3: CASSRQGMDYNEQFF
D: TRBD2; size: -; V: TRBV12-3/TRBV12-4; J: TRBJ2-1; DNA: TGTGCCAGCAGTCCCGGGACTAGCGGGGGGGCCAGAGGTGAGCAGTTCTTC; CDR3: CASSPGTSGGARGEQFF
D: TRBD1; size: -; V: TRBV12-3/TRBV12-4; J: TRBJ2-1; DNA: TGTGCCAGCAGTCTGGACAGGGACCCAGAGCAGTTCTTC; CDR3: CASSLDRDPEQFF
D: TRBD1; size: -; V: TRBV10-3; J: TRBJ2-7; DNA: TGTGCCACCACCGGGACAGGGGTATCCTACGAGCAGTACTTC; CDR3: CATTGTGVSYEQYF
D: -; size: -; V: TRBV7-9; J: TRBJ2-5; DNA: TGTGCCAGCAGCTTACCCGGGATGACCAATGAGCAGTACTTC; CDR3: CASSLPGMTNEQYF
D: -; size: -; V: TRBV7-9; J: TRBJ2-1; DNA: TGTGCCAGCAGCCGAAGGGGTAGCGTCCTAGCCCCCTACAATGAGCAGTTCTTC; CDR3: CASSRRGSVLAPYNEQFF
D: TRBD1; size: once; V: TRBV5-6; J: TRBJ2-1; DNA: TGTGTCAGCAGCTCGCGTCGGACAGGCTCCTACAATGAGCAGTTCTTC; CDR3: CVSSSRRTGSYNEQFF
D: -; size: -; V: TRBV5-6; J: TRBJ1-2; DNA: TGTGCCAGCAGCTTGATTGGTCAGCGGGGCTACACCTTC; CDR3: CASSLIGQRGYTF
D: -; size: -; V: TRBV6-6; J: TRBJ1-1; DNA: TGTGTCAGCAGTTACGGGGGGCGAGGGACTGAAGCTTTCTTT; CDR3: CVSSYGGRGTEAFF
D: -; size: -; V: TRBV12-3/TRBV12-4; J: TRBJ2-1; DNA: TGTGCCAGCAGTAACCCGGGACACAGATACAATGAGCAGTTCTTC; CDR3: CASSNPGHRYNEQFF
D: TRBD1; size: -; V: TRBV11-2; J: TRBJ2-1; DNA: TGTGCCAGCAGCCCCGCGGCCCCCGGGACAGTCTCTATGGCTTCCTACAATGAGCAGTTCTTC; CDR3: CASSPAAPGTVSMASYNEQFF
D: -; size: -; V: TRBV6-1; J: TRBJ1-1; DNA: TGTGCCAGCAGTCTGAGCGTGTCAGGGAGCTTTCATGTGATCGTCACTGAAGCTTTCTTT; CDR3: CASSLSVSGSFHVIVTEAFF
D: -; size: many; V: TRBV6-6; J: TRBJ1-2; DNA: TGTGCCAGCGGCCGCGGGGGGCGAGACTATGGCTACACCTTC; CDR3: CASGRGGRDYGYTF
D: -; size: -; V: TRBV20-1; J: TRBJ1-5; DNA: TGCAGTGCTAGAGGGGAGGTTCAGCCCCAGCATTTT; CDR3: CSARGEVQPQHF
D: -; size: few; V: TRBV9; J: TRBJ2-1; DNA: TGTGCCAGCAGCGTAGACGATAATGAGCAGTTCTTC; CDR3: CASSVDDNEQFF
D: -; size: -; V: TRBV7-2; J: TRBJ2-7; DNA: TGTGCCAGCAGCCAAGACAGTACCTACGAGCAGTACTTC; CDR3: CASSQDSTYEQYF
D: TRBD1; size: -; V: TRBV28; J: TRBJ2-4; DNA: TGTGCCAGCAGGCAACAGGGGGCTGAAAACATTCAGTACTTC; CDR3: CASRQQGAENIQYF
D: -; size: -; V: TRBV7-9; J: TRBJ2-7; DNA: TGTGCCAGCACCGAATCCCCTGGGGGGGCGGACGAGCAGTACTTC; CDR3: CASTESPGGADEQYF
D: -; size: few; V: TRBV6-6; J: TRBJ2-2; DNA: TGTGCCAGCAGTTACCTCCCGGGACTCACCACCGGGGAGCTGTTTTTT; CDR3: CASSYLPGLTTGELFF
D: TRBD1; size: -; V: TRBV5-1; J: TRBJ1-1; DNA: TGCGCCAGCAGCTTTTCCGGGACAGGGAACACTGAAGCTTTCTTT; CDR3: CASSFSGTGNTEAFF
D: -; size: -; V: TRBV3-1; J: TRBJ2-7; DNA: TGTGCCAGCAGCCCCGACCACAGCTCCTACAATGAGCAGTACTTC; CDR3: CASSPDHSSYNEQYF
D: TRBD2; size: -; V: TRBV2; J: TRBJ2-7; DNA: TGTGCCAGCAATGATCGTCTAGCGGGAGTGTACGAGCAGTACTTC; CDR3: CASNDRLAGVYEQYF
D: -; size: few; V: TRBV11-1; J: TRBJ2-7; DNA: TGTGCCAGCAGCACGGACGGTTACTACGAGCAGTACTTC; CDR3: CASSTDGYYEQYF
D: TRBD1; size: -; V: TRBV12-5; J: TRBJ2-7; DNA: TGTGCTAGTGGAAGGACAGGGGGAGGAACCCAGTACTTC; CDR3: CASGRTGGGTQYF
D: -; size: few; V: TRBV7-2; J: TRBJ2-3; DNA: TGTGCCAGCAGCGCGCTGCGGTCTAGCACAGATACGCAGTATTTT; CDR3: CASSALRSSTDTQYF
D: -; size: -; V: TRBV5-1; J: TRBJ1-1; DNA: TGCGCCAGCAGCGTGGACACAAGGAACACTGAAGCTTTCTTT; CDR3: CASSVDTRNTEAFF
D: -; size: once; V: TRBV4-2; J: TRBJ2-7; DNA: TGTGCCAGCAGCCAAGATCGGTGGGGGTACGAGCAGTACTTC; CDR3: CASSQDRWGYEQYF
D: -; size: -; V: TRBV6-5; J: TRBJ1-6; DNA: TGTGCCACTTCCCTGGGGGATTCACCCCTCCACTTT; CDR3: CATSLGDSPLHF
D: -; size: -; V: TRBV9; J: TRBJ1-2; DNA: TGTGCCAGCAGCGTTGACAGACTTAACTATGGCTACACCTTC; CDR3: CASSVDRLNYGYTF
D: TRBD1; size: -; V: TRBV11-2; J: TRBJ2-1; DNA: TGTGCCAGCAGCCGGCGAGGGACAGGGGGCAACAATGAGCAGTTCTTC; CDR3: CASSRRGTGGNNEQFF
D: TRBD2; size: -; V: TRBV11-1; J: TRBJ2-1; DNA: TGTGCCAGCAGCTCCGGAGGACTAGCGGGAATCTACAATGAGCAGTTCTTC; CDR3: CASSSGGLAGIYNEQFF
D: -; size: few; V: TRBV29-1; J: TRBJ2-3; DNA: TGCAGCGTTAATGGACAGTTAGGTACAGATACGCAGTATTTT; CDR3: CSVNGQLGTDTQYF
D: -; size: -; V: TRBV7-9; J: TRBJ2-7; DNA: TGTGCCAGCAGCCCTCTTGACGAGCAGTACTTC; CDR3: CASSPLDEQYF
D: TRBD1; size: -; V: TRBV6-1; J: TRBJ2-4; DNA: TGTGCCAGCAGGGAGGGACAGGGGACAGCCAAAAACATTCAGTACTTC; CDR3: CASREGQGTAKNIQYF
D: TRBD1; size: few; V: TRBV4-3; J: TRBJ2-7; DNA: TGCGCCAGCAGCCAAGATGACAGGGCGTGGAACGAGCAGTACTTC; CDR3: CASSQDDRAWNEQYF
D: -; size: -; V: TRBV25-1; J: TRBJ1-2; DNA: TGTGCCAGCAGTGAGTCGGCGTCGGGCTACACCTTC; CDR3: CASSESASGYTF
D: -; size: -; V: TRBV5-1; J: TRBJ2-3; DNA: TGCGCCAGCAGCTTGGAGCGGCCCACAGATACGCAGTATTTT; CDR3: CASSLERPTDTQYF
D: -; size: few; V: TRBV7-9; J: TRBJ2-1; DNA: TGTGCCAGCAATGAGCAGTTCTTC; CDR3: CASNEQFF
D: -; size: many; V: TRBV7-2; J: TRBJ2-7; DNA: TGTGCCAGCAGTTCAAGGGTTTCCTACGAGCAGTACTTC; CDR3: CASSSRVSYEQYF
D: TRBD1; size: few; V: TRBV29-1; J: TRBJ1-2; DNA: TGCAGCGTTGAAGGAACCGGGACAGCGTATGGCTACACCTTC; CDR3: CSVEGTGTAYGYTF
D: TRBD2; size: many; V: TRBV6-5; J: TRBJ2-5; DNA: TGTGCCAGCAGTTCCATCGGCGGGGGAACCCAAGAGACCCAGTACTTC; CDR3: CASSSIGGGTQETQYF
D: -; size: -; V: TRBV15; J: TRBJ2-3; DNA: TGTGCCACCAGCAGACAGCTTCTCCTGGGGGATACGCAGTATTTT; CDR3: CATSRQLLLGDTQYF
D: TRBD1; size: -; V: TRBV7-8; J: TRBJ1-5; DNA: TGTGCCAGCAGCTTACAATCAGGGGGTCTGAGTGTAAGCAATCAGCCCCAGCATTTT; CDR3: CASSLQSGGLSVSNQPQHF
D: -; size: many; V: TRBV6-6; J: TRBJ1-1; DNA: TGTGCCAGCAGTGACCCCGGGACACAGAACACTGAAGCTTTCTTT; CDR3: CASSDPGTQNTEAFF
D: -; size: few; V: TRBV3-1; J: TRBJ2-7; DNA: TGTGCCAGCAGCCAAGAAGGGCAGACTAACCGGGAGCAGTACTTC; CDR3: CASSQEGQTNREQYF
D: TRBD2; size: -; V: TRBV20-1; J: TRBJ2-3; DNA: TGCAGTGCTAGTTTAGCGGGAGTAACAGATACGCAGTATTTT; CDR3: CSASLAGVTDTQYF
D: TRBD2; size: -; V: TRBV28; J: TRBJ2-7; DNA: TGTGCCACGCGACTAGCGGGAATTTACGAGCAGTACTTC; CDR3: CATRLAGIYEQYF
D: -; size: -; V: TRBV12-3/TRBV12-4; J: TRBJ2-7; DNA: TGTGCCAGCAGTTTAAATAACAGAGACTACGAGCAGTACTTC; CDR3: CASSLNNRDYEQYF
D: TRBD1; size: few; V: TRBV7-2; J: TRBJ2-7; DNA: TGTGCCAGCAGCCTGGACAGGATTAACTACGAGCAGTACTTC; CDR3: CASSLDRINYEQYF
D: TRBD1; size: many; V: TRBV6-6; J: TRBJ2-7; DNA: TGTGCCAGCAGTTACCGGGACAGGAGCTACGAGCAGTACTTC; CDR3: CASSYRDRSYEQYF
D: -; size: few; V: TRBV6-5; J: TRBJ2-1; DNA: TGTGCCAGCAGTACAACATGGGGGAGGCAAGGGAAGCAGTTCTTC; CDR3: CASSTTWGRQGKQFF
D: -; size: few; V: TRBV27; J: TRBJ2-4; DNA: TGTGCCAGCAGTTTATTCGGCGGCTACGTAGCCAAAAACATTCAGTACTTC; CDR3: CASSLFGGYVAKNIQYF
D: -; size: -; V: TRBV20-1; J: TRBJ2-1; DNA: TGCAGTGTAGCTCCCTCGGGGATCTCCTACAATGAGCAGTTCTTC; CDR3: CSVAPSGISYNEQFF
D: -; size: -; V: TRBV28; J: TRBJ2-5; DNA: TGTGCCAGCATGGGGAGCCGAGAGACCCAGTACTTC; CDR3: CASMGSRETQYF
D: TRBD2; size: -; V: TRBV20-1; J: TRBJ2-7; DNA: TGCAGTGCCTATGAGACTAGCGGGGCCGACAATGAGCAGTACTTC; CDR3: CSAYETSGADNEQYF
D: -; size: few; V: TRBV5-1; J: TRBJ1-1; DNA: TGCGCCAGCGGACTTAGCACCGGGAACACTGAAGCTTTCTTT; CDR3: CASGLSTGNTEAFF
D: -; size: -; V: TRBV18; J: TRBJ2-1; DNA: TGTGCCAGCTCACAGGGGTCCAACCCCAATGAGCAGTTCTTC; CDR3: CASSQGSNPNEQFF